The entry below describes one T cell receptor beta chain. Its antigen is unidentified. This sample also contains other DNA sequences that code for the same CDR3. This sample was included in a study of beta chain features in type 1 diabetes. Study conclusions and caveats: Researchers caution that PCR might favor shorter templates, equally among patients and controls. Within patients, naive, central memory and Treg TCRB repertoires seemed more similar than within healthy donors. Moderately but significantly shorter TCRB CDR3s were found in Type 1 diabetes patients in all four CD4+ subsets.

Expressed TCRB transcripts were sequenced because the entire RNA isolate underwent reverse transcription. Naive, central memory and regulatory T cell samples produced a mean of approximately 3.6 million reads. Data came from immunoSEQ multiplex PCR; TCRdb stores just in-frame clones and leaves some out. The sample includes 300,000 to 350,000 clones, roughly 21% seen only once; the top ten take roughly 0.045%. Trimming left V 5 bases short and J 0 bases short, with 4 bases between. Germline CDR1 and CDR2: LNHDA and SQIVND (reference sequence). CDR3 length equals 12 residues. This TCR came from a woman younger than 30 in good health. V and J are TRBV19 and TRBJ1-2, with D uncertain. Sequencing was done on a sample of naive CD4+ T cells from blood. The CDR3 nucleotides are TGTGCCAGTAGTCGGGCTAACTATGGCTACACCTTC. Amino acids: CASSRANYGYTF.